A selection of T cell receptor beta chains follows, all from one sample in a study of control samples from healthy donors and cancer patients. The assay was immunoSEQ multiplex PCR, and TCRdb's table has in-frame clones only and misses some. The sample holds about 180,000 clones, around 87% seen once. The specimen was blood. The receptors stem from a woman in her forties or fifties in good health. CDR3s include the opening cysteine and the closing phenylalanine or tryptophan. The D gene is left open where the match is weak. Not all rows give a size; the values are once, few, many and, for expanded clones, a class.

>TRBV5-1|TRBJ2-2|TRBD2|once
CASSRTSGHDTGELFF
TGCGCCAGCAGCCGGACTAGCGGGCATGACACCGGGGAGCTGTTTTTT
>TRBV5-1|TRBJ2-3|TRBD2|-
CASSFSGRAGSDTQYF
TGCGCCAGCAGCTTTAGCGGGAGGGCCGGTAGTGATACGCAGTATTTT
>TRBV20-1|TRBJ2-7|-|-
CSARYVYEQYF
TGCAGTGCTAGGTACGTCTACGAGCAGTACTTC
>TRBV7-2|TRBJ2-3|TRBD2|-
CASNLRAGGDTQYF
TGTGCCAGCAATCTGAGGGCGGGGGGAGATACGCAGTATTTT
>TRBV27|TRBJ2-1|TRBD2|-
CASSLSGPGLAGAVGEQFF
TGTGCCAGCAGTTTATCGGGTCCGGGTCTAGCGGGAGCCGTAGGTGAGCAGTTCTTC
>TRBV6-5|TRBJ1-4|-|-
CASSYRQRHNEKLFF
TGTGCCAGCAGTTACCGACAGCGTCATAATGAAAAACTGTTTTTT
>TRBV6-2/TRBV6-3|TRBJ1-5|-|-
CASSLTPGRSQPQHF
TGTGCCAGCAGCCTCACTCCGGGGCGGAGTCAGCCCCAGCATTTT
>TRBV20-1|TRBJ2-5|TRBD2|-
CSAGGSLTQYF
TGCAGTGCGGGGGGGTCCCTGACCCAGTACTTC
>TRBV28|TRBJ1-5|-|-
CASTESYKRQRGQPQHF
TGTGCCAGCACCGAAAGTTACAAACGACAGCGAGGTCAGCCCCAGCATTTT
>TRBV14|TRBJ2-3|-|-
CASAYTGGPQYF
TGTGCCAGCGCCTACACCGGGGGCCCGCAGTATTTT
>TRBV15|TRBJ1-1|-|-
CATSRVAREKAFF
TGTGCCACCAGCAGAGTCGCACGGGAAAAAGCTTTCTTT
>TRBV6-2/TRBV6-3|TRBJ1-4|-|once
CASSTPSRSNEKLFF
TGTGCCAGCAGTACCCCTTCCAGGTCTAATGAAAAACTGTTTTTT
>TRBV5-4|TRBJ2-7|-|once
CASSLIESYEQYF
TGTGCCAGCAGCTTGATAGAATCCTACGAGCAGTACTTC
>TRBV5-5|TRBJ2-1|-|-
CASGTDGNEQFF
TGTGCCAGCGGGACGGACGGCAATGAGCAGTTCTTC
>TRBV29-1|TRBJ2-7|-|-
CSVGGAGLYEQYF
TGCAGCGTTGGTGGAGCGGGCCTCTACGAGCAGTACTTC
>TRBV5-1|TRBJ2-3|-|-
CASSFGSTDTQYF
TGCGCCAGCAGCTTTGGTTCCACAGATACGCAGTATTTT
>TRBV7-9|TRBJ2-1|-|-
CASSLSLMRNEQFF
TGTGCCAGCAGCTTATCTTTAATGAGGAATGAGCAGTTCTTC
>TRBV27|TRBJ1-1|TRBD1|once
CASSPGGPDTEAFF
TGTGCCAGCAGCCCAGGGGGCCCGGACACTGAAGCTTTCTTT
>TRBV24-1|TRBJ2-7|TRBD1|-
CATSQDRGGEQYF
TGTGCCACCAGCCAGGACAGGGGAGGCGAGCAGTACTTC
>TRBV7-3|TRBJ1-6|TRBD1|-
CASSYGGQGVAPLHF
TGTGCCAGCAGCTACGGGGGGCAGGGGGTCGCACCCCTCCACTTT
>TRBV27|TRBJ2-7|-|once
CASRKVSSGVYEQYF
TGTGCCAGCAGAAAGGTGAGTAGCGGAGTCTACGAGCAGTACTTC
>TRBV11-1|TRBJ2-1|TRBD2|few
CASSRLGLADYNEQFF
TGTGCCAGCAGCCGTCTGGGACTAGCAGACTACAATGAGCAGTTCTTC
>TRBV5-5|TRBJ1-1|-|-
CASSLEGNTEAFF
TGTGCCAGCAGCTTGGAGGGGAACACTGAAGCTTTCTTT